This T cell receptor beta chain comes out of a study of CD8 T cells in ankylosing spondylitis. Study results and limitations: Apparently characteristic of ankylosing spondylitis blood was a TCR beta motif (about 8 highly homologous variants).

The CDR3 has 17 amino acids. Trimming at V came to 2 bases and at J to 11 bases, leaving 15 bases not matched to a gene. Germline values: CDR1 SGHRS, CDR2 YFSETQ. With respect to this clonotype: Its antigen is undetermined.

TCRdb independently ran MiXCR on the 5' RACE reads; one entry per CDR3 protein. The sample holds about 310,000 distinct CDR3 sequences, around 21% seen once. The chain links TRBV5-1 to TRBJ2-1; TRBD2 agrees at 11 bases. The sequence came from a female donor with ankylosing spondylitis or in good health (not recorded which). Sequencing was done on a sample of blood, either unsorted or a sorted T cell fraction (not recorded which). CDR3 region: CASSLFTSGGVSMKQFF. The CDR3 DNA is TGCGCCAGCAGCTTATTCACTAGCGGGGGTGTATCAATGAAGCAGTTCTTC. Together with reference TRBV5-1 and TRBJ2-1, the CDR3 gives the full variable domain: KAGVTQTPRYLIKTRGQQVTLSCSPISGHRSVSWYQQTPGQGLQFLFEYFSETQRNKGNFPGRFSGRQFSNSRSEMNVSTLELGDSALYLCASSLFTSGGVSMKQFFGPGTRLTVL.